This passage covers 28 T cell receptor beta chains from one sample sequenced in a study of cytomegalovirus exposure and HLA in healthy donors. Assay used: immunoSEQ multiplex PCR; TCRdb lists only in-frame clones, some missing. The table shows about 50,000 clones, with approximately 90% occurring only once. The sample consisted of PBMCs. All receptors derive from a man younger than 35 in good health and CMV-seronegative.

The chain links TRBV7-8 to TRBJ2-2; D may be TRBD1 (6 bases). Germline V CDR1 and CDR2: SGHVS, FQNEAQ. The CDR3 is 14 residues long. V was cut by 1 base and J by 4 bases, with 7 bases left in between. The CDR3 here is CASSLEGGTGELFF. For the CDR3, the DNA is TGTGCCAGCAGCTTAGAAGGGGGCACCGGGGAGCTGTTTTTT.

This clone was recorded once. This chain connects TRBV20-1 to TRBJ2-1; weak D call: TRBD2 (6 bases). This CDR3 spans 11 amino acids. Germline V CDR1 and CDR2: DFQATT, SNEGSKA (reference sequence). With 6 bases removed from V and 7 bases from J, the gap between germline ends came to 10 bases. CDR3 residues: CSAGTWNEQFF. CDR3 sequence (DNA): TGCAGTGCGGGGACTTGGAATGAGCAGTTCTTC.

The CDR3 here is CASSPYLPNVLTF. The CDR3 region has the DNA TGTGCCAGCAGCCCATACCTACCCAACGTCCTGACTTTC. The chain links TRBV9 to TRBJ2-6; D uncertain. Germline CDR1 reads SGDLS; CDR2 reads YYNGEE. The length of the CDR3 is 13 residues. Trimming took off 4 bases at V and 8 bases at J, with 10 bases between the two ends.

The V call is TRBV25-1, the J call TRBJ2-1; 13 bases map to TRBD2. The CDR3 spans 18 residues. CDR1 and CDR2 (germline): MGHDK, SYGVNS. Germline trimming cut 5 bases from V and 5 bases from J; bases unmatched to any gene: 12. This CDR3 reads CASSRHRQGLAGDNEQFF. CDR3 coding DNA: TGTGCCAGCAGTAGGCACAGACAAGGACTAGCGGGAGACAATGAGCAGTTCTTC.

The V gene is TRBV13, the J gene TRBJ2-2; D is perhaps TRBD2 (6 bases). The CDR3 has 17 amino acids. The germline V gene has CDR1 PRHDT and CDR2 FYEKMQ (reference sequence). Trimming took 4 bases from V and 3 from J, leaving 18 bases between them. Here the CDR3 DNA reads TGTGCCAGCAGCTCTTTTCCGAGGACGGGAGACACCGGGGAGCTGTTTTTT. Translated: CASSSFPRTGDTGELFF.

The chain uses TRBV5-5 and TRBJ1-2; possible D gene TRBD1, 5 bases. Trimming pared 0 bases from V and 5 bases from J, leaving 5 bases between. This CDR3 has 12 residues. Germline CDR1 is SGHKS and CDR2 is YYEKEE (reference sequence). Here the CDR3 reads CASSLEGYGYTF. The CDR3 region has the DNA TGTGCCAGCAGCTTGGAGGGGTATGGCTACACCTTC.

V gene TRBV18 combines with J gene TRBJ2-7; the D gene is possibly TRBD2 (6 bases). Trimming shortened V by 3 bases and J by 2 bases, and 11 bases separated the two germline ends. The length of the CDR3 is 14 residues. The germline CDR1 and CDR2 sequences are KGHSH and LQKENI. In DNA form, the CDR3 reads TGTGCCAGCTCACCGCCCGGGGGTACCTACGAGCAGTACTTC. Translating gives CASSPPGGTYEQYF.

This chain uses TRBV25-1 with TRBJ2-2, with D perhaps matching TRBD1 (5 bases). Germline values: CDR1 MGHDK, CDR2 SYGVNS. This CDR3 is built from 14 residues. V lost 4 bases and J lost 7, with 13 bases in between. The CDR3 DNA is TGTGCCAGCAGTGTAGGCAGGGTCGGCGGGGAGCTGTTTTTT. Protein: CASSVGRVGGELFF. The whole variable domain, remainder taken from reference TRBV25-1 and TRBJ2-2, is EADIYQTPRYLVIGTGKKITLECSQTMGHDKMYWYQQDPGMELHLIHYSYGVNSTEKGDLSSESTVSRIRTEHFPLTLESARPSHTSQYLCASSVGRVGGELFFGEGSRLTVL.

The chain joins TRBV2 to TRBJ2-3; TRBD2 matches at 13 bases. J was trimmed by 2 bases and V by 5 bases; bases with no gene match: 7. Germline V CDR1 and CDR2: SNHLY, FYNNEI. This CDR3 contains 17 residues. The CDR3 DNA reads as TGTGCCAGCAGTCCGGGGACTAGCGGGGTATACACAGATACGCAGTATTTT. Its translation: CASSPGTSGVYTDTQYF.

The rearrangement links TRBV5-6 to TRBJ1-3; TRBD1 is a possible D gene (6 bases). Germline lookup yields CDR1 SGHDT and CDR2 YYEEEE. This CDR3 has 16 amino acids. Trimming took off 5 bases at V and 1 base at J, with 16 bases between the two ends. The CDR3 DNA reads TGTGCCAGCAGTCGCAAAAACAGGGAATCTGGAAACACCATATATTTT. Translating gives CASSRKNRESGNTIYF. Using reference TRBV5-6 and TRBJ1-3 for the parts outside the CDR3, the full variable domain is DAGVTQSPTHLIKTRGQQVTLRCSPKSGHDTVSWYQQALGQGPQFIFQYYEEEERQRGNFPDRFSGHQFPNYSSELNVNALLLGDSALYLCASSRKNRESGNTIYFGEGSWLTVV.

The chain uses TRBV27 and TRBJ1-1, with D perhaps TRBD1 (5 bases). The CDR3 extends over 14 amino acids. Trimming removed 3 bases at V and 3 bases at J, with 11 bases between. CDR1 and CDR2 (germline): MNHEY, SMNVEV (reference sequence). For the CDR3, the DNA is TGTGCCAGCAGTTTGAGGATGGGGCACACTGAAGCTTTCTTT. It encodes CASSLRMGHTEAFF.

CDR3 region: CASSLVGEVTDTQYF. The CDR3 nucleotides are TGTGCCAGCAGTTTAGTGGGGGAGGTCACAGATACGCAGTATTTT. V usage is TRBV28 and J usage is TRBJ2-3; tentative D call: TRBD2 (6 bases). Trimming pared 2 bases from V and 2 bases from J, leaving 11 bases between. This CDR3 region has 15 residues. Germline lookup yields CDR1 MDHEN and CDR2 SYDVKM.

The chain carries TRBV7-6 and TRBJ1-2; D is ambiguous. V gave up 4 bases and J gave up 0 bases, with 9 bases separating them. The germline gives CDR1 SGHVS, CDR2 FNYEAQ. The CDR3 consists of 14 residues. Written as DNA, the CDR3 is TGTGCCAGCAGCTCTCCTGGCACTAACTATGGCTACACCTTC. Residues: CASSSPGTNYGYTF.

As for this clone: One end of the junction varies from germline; a read error may be responsible. The chain links TRBV25-1 to TRBJ2-7; D may be TRBD2 (6 bases). This CDR3 has 11 residues. CDR1 is MGHDK and CDR2 is SYGVNS in the germline V gene. The CDR3 sequence: CASSEVPQRDF. CDR3 in DNA: TGTGCCAGCAGTGAGGTTCCACAGCGGGACTTC.

The chain recombines TRBV10-2 with TRBJ2-2; TRBD2 is a possible D gene (6 bases). Germline V gene lookup returns CDR1 WSHSY and CDR2 SAAADI. The CDR3 length is 17 residues. The V end was cut by 7 bases, the J end by 7 bases, with 25 bases between. The CDR3 sequence is CASTREIGIPLVGELFF. DNA of the CDR3: TGCGCCAGCACTCGGGAGATCGGGATCCCCCTAGTCGGGGAGCTGTTTTTT.

The chain uses TRBV5-1 and TRBJ2-5, with 7 bases fitting TRBD1. J was trimmed by 4 bases and V by 4 bases; bases with no gene match: 4. The CDR3 length is 13 residues. Looked up from germline, CDR1 is SGHRS and CDR2 is YFSETQ. Written as DNA, the CDR3 is TGCGCCAGCAGCCCCGACAGGGCAGAGACCCAGTACTTC. Its translation: CASSPDRAETQYF.

The genes are TRBV27 and TRBJ2-7, with D maybe TRBD2 (5 bases). Deletions cut 3 bases from V and 5 bases from J, with 11 bases between. This CDR3 spans 13 amino acids. Germline loops: CDR1 MNHEY, CDR2 SMNVEV (reference sequence). CDR3 nucleotide sequence: TGTGCCAGCAGTTTCTCGGGGTTGAACGAGCAGTACTTC. Translation gives CASSFSGLNEQYF.

This clone was seen a single time. This rearrangement joins TRBV28 to TRBJ2-3; 7 bases map to TRBD2. Trimming at V came to 1 base and at J to 6 bases, leaving 13 bases not matched to a gene. The CDR3 is made up of 17 amino acids. Germline V lookup: CDR1 MDHEN, CDR2 SYDVKM. CDR3 loop: CASSLSAGVPQRDTQYF. As DNA, the CDR3 is TGTGCCAGCAGTTTATCGGCGGGAGTACCTCAAAGGGATACGCAGTATTTT. Supplemented by reference TRBV28 and TRBJ2-3, the full variable domain reads DVKVTQSSRYLVKRTGEKVFLECVQDMDHENMFWYRQDPGLGLRLIYFSYDVKMKEKGDIPEGYSVSREKKERFSLILESASTNQTSMYLCASSLSAGVPQRDTQYFGPGTRLTVL.

The chain uses TRBV7-2 and TRBJ2-6; tentatively, D is TRBD1 (6 bases). Germline CDR1 and CDR2: SGHTA and FQGNSA. This CDR3 contains 19 residues. V lost 5 bases, J lost 1 base, and 21 bases lay in between. The CDR3 here is CASSLSVRRGTSGANVLTF. CDR3 sequence (DNA): TGTGCCAGCAGCCTTAGCGTCCGCAGGGGAACGTCTGGGGCCAACGTCCTGACTTTC.

The CDR3 here is CASSLPGTDTQYF. In nucleotides, the CDR3 is TGTGCCAGCAGCTTACCGGGGACAGATACGCAGTATTTT. The J gene is TRBJ2-3, the V gene TRBV7-2, with D tentatively TRBD2 (5 bases). Germline V gives CDR1 SGHTA, CDR2 FQGNSA. CDR3 length equals 13 residues. V was trimmed by 2 bases and J by 3 bases, leaving 6 bases between them.

The J gene is TRBJ2-3, the V gene TRBV7-3, with 9 nucleotides matching TRBD2. Unmatched junction bases numbered 11, after V lost 5 bases and J lost 2 bases. The germline gives CDR1 SGHTA, CDR2 FQGTGA. The CDR3 is 17 residues long. The DNA of the CDR3 is TGTGCCAGCAGCCGCAATCCCGGGACTAGCAACACAGATACGCAGTATTTT. It specifies CASSRNPGTSNTDTQYF.

This chain uses TRBV2 with TRBJ2-5, with D maybe TRBD1 (6 bases). CDR3 length: 13 residues. The germline V gene has CDR1 SNHLY and CDR2 FYNNEI. Deletions cut 4 bases from V and 2 bases from J, with 8 bases between. CDR3 in amino acids: CASSGTEQETQYF. DNA for the CDR3: TGTGCCAGCAGTGGGACAGAACAAGAGACCCAGTACTTC.

The rearrangement uses TRBV2 and TRBJ2-5; 8 nucleotides line up with TRBD2. The germline CDR1 and CDR2 sequences are SNHLY and FYNNEI. J gave up 4 bases and V 5 bases, and 6 bases lay outside the gene matches. The CDR3 runs to 14 residues. The DNA for the CDR3 is TGTGCCAGCAGTTGGGCGGGAGGTCGAGAGACCCAGTACTTC. Translating gives CASSWAGGRETQYF.

The chain combines TRBV7-2 with TRBJ2-7, with D possibly matching TRBD2 (5 bases). The CDR3 is 14 amino acids. Trimming pared 5 bases from V and 7 bases from J, leaving 18 bases between. In germline, CDR1 is SGHTA, CDR2 FQGNSA. CDR3 in DNA: TGTGCCAGCAGCCCAGGACTTATTCCAGCGGAGCAGTACTTC. Protein sequence: CASSPGLIPAEQYF. Using reference TRBV7-2 and TRBJ2-7 for the parts outside the CDR3, the full variable domain is GAGVSQSPSNKVTEKGKDVELRCDPISGHTALYWYRQSLGQGLEFLIYFQGNSAPDKSGLPSDRFSAERTGGSVSTLTIQRTQQEDSAVYLCASSPGLIPAEQYFGPGTRLTVT.

V usage is TRBV7-9 and J usage is TRBJ2-3, with TRBD2 identical over 11 bases. CDR1 and CDR2 from the germline V gene are SEHNR and FQNEAQ (reference sequence). V shed 1 base, J shed 6 bases, and the junction held 6 bases outside the gene matches. The CDR3 length is 16 residues. The CDR3 region has the DNA TGTGCCAGCAGCTTAGGAGGTAGCGGGAGGGCCGATACGCAGTATTTT. As protein: CASSLGGSGRADTQYF.

The V call is TRBV4-1, the J call TRBJ2-2; possible D gene TRBD2, 5 bases. Germline assignment: CDR1 MGHRA and CDR2 YSYEKL. Trimming removed 0 bases at V and 6 bases at J, with 11 bases between. There are 15 residues in the CDR3. The chain's CDR3 is CASSQEGGGAGELFF. The CDR3 coding sequence is TGCGCCAGCAGCCAAGAAGGTGGAGGAGCCGGGGAGCTGTTTTTT.

The chain combines TRBV7-9 with TRBJ2-4; 7 nucleotides align to TRBD2. The CDR3 has 16 amino acids. In germline, CDR1 is SEHNR, CDR2 FQNEAQ (reference sequence). The J segment lost 1 base and the V segment lost 1 base, leaving 4 bases of the junction unmatched. The chain's CDR3 is CASSLETSEAKNIQYF. CDR3 coding DNA: TGTGCCAGCAGCTTAGAAACTAGCGAGGCCAAAAACATTCAGTACTTC.

The J gene is TRBJ1-1, the V gene TRBV7-9, with unresolved D. Germline CDR1 and CDR2: SEHNR and FQNEAQ (reference sequence). This CDR3 spans 15 amino acids. V lost 1 base and J 5 bases, leaving 14 bases between the germline ends. The CDR3: CASSLGGSWSTEAFF. The CDR3, as DNA: TGTGCCAGCAGCTTAGGTGGCAGCTGGAGTACTGAAGCTTTCTTT. The full variable domain, in which reference TRBV7-9 and TRBJ1-1 provide the parts outside the CDR3, is DTGVSQNPRHKITKRGQNVTFRCDPISEHNRLYWYRQTLGQGPEFLTYFQNEAQLEKSRLLSDRFSAERPKGSFSTLEIQRTEQGDSAMYLCASSLGGSWSTEAFFGQGTRLTVV.